The clone carrying this TCR beta chain was picked up a small number of times. TCRdb redid the calling of the 5' RACE reads with MiXCR, one entry per CDR3 protein. Among just over 350,000 distinct CDR3 sequences, under 15% were seen once, and the ten largest hold about 20%. The data originate from a study of T-cell memory formation after mild COVID-19. Germline V gene lookup returns CDR1 SGHAT and CDR2 FQNNGV. The CDR3 spans 12 residues. Between the trimmed V and J ends, which lost 3 bases and 7 bases, there was a span of 10 bases. The chain carries TRBV11-2 and TRBJ2-7; D not certain. The sequencing sample was made of PBMCs or a T cell subset sorted from them (not recorded which). The source of this sequence is a man aged 18 to 30 who had mild COVID-19 (a few samples of this study predate the infection). Cell type and time point are not known. The DNA for the CDR3 is TGTGCCAGCAGCTTGCGGACGTGGGAGCAGTACGTC. It yields the protein CASSLRTWEQYV.